This T cell receptor beta chain emerged from a study of CD8 T cells in Susac syndrome. This CDR3 comprises 11 residues. Germline CDR1 is SQVTM and CDR2 is ANQGSEA. Trimming removed 4 bases at V and 4 bases at J, with 7 bases between. Sequencing of TCR beta was carried out in blood CD8+ and CD4+ T cells. TEMRA cells were FACS-enriched and CD8+ and CD4+ T cells negatively isolated. Reverse transcription of about 0.45 to 1 ug RNA was carried out with random hexamers. The method of amplification for TCR beta CDR3 was immunoSEQ multiplex PCR, covering 54 Vbeta and 13 Jbeta. TCRdb called the immunoSEQ multiplex PCR reads again in MiXCR, with one record for every CDR3 protein. The sample holds roughly 140,000 distinct CDR3 sequences, 85% to 95% seen once.

The chain carries TRBV29-1 and TRBJ2-5, with a weak D call TRBD2 (5 bases). The TCR originated in a human donor in good health. The sequencing sample was made of CD8+ T cells from PBMCs. The CDR3 DNA sequence: TGCAGCGTTGGGGCGGGAGAGACCCAGTACTTC. Protein: CSVGAGETQYF.